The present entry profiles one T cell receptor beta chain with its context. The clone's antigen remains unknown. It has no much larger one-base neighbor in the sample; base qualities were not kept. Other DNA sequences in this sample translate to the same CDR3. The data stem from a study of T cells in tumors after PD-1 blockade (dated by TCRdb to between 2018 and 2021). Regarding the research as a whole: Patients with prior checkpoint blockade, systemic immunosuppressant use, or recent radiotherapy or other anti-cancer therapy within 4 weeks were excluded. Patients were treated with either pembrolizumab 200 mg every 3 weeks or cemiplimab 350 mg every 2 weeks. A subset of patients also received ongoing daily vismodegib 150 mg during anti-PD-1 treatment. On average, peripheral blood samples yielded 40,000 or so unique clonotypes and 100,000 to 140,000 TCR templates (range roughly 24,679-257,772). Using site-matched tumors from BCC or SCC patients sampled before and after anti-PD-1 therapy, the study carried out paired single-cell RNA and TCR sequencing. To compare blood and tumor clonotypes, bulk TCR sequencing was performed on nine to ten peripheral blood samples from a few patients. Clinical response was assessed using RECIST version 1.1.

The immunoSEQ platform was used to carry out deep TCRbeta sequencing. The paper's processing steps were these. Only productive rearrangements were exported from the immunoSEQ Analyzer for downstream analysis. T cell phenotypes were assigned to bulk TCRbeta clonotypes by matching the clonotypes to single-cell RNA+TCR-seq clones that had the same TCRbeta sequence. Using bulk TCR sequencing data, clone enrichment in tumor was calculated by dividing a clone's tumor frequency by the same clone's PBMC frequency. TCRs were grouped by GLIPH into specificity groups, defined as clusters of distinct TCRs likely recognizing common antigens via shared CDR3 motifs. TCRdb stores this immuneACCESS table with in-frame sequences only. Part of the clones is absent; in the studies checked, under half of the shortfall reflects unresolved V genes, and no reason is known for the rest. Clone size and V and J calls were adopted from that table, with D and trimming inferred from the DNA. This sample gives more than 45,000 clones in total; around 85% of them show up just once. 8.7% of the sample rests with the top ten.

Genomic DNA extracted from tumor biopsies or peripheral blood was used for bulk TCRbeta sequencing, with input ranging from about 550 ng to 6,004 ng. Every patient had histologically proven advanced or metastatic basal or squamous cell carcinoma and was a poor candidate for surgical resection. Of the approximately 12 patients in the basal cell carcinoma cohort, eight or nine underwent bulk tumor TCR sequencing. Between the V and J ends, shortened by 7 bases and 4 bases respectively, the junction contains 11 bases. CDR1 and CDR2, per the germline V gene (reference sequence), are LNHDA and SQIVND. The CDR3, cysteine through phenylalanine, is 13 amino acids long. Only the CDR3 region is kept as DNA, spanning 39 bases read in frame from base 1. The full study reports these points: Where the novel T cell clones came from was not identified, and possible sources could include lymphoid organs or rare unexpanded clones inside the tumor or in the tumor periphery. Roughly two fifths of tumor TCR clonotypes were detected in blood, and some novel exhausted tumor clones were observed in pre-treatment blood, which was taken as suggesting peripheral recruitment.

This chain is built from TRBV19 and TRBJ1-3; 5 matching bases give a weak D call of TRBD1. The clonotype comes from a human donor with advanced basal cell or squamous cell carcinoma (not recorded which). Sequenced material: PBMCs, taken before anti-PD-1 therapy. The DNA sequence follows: TGTGCCAGTAACCCAGGGAGAGGAAACACCATATATTTT. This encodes CASNPGRGNTIYF. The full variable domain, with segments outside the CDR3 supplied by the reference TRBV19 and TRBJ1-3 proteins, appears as DGGITQSPKYLFRKEGQNVTLSCEQNLNHDAMYWYRQDPGQGLRLIYYSQIVNDFQKGDIAEGYSVSREKKESFPLTVTSAQKNPTAFYLCASNPGRGNTIYFGEGSWLTVV.